This is a list of T cell receptor beta chains from one sample in a study of blood T cell repertoires in COVID-19. The repertoire was sequenced with immunoSEQ multiplex PCR; TCRdb's copy has only in-frame clones and lacks some. The table includes 270,000 or so clones, about 80% detected once. Sequencing was carried out using peripheral blood. The source is a woman in her fifties or sixties who had recovered from COVID-19. Each CDR3 is given without its conserved first and last residue. D genes are given only for firm matches.

D gene | V gene | CDR3 protein
. | TRBV28 | ASSPAGPFQETQY
. | TRBV28 | ASSFLGTGNNSPLH
TRBD2 | TRBV27 | ASSPTLAEITDTQY
. | TRBV20-1 | SASRQGWAGDTQY
. | TRBV18 | ASSPPKQATTDTQY
TRBD1 | TRBV7-3 | ASSPTGPYTDTQY
. | TRBV30 | AWRSGNNEQF
. | TRBV14 | ASSQTGLWGGYT
TRBD2 | TRBV7-3 | ASSLIASGRVTTDTQY
TRBD2 | TRBV5-1 | ASSLEASGSYNEQF
. | TRBV19 | ASSIIRSDTQY
. | TRBV19 | ASRDTGNGYT
. | TRBV11-3 | ASSQQENTEAF
TRBD1 | TRBV19 | ATQGARNTEAF
. | TRBV5-6 | ASSLVQGRGNEQY
TRBD1 | TRBV14 | ASSQSRGYYEQY
TRBD1 | TRBV6-5 | ASSPYRGETQY